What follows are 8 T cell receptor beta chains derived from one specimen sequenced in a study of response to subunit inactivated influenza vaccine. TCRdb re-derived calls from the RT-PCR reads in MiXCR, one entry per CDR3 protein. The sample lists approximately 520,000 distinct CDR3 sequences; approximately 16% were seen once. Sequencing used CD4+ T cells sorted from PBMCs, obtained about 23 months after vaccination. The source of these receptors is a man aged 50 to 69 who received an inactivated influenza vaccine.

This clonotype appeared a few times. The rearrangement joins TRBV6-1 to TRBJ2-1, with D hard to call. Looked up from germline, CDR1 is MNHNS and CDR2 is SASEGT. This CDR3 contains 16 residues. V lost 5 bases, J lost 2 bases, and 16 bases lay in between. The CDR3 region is CASSTHAPSPYNEQFF. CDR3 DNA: TGTGCCAGCAGTACCCACGCTCCTTCCCCCTACAATGAGCAGTTCTTC.

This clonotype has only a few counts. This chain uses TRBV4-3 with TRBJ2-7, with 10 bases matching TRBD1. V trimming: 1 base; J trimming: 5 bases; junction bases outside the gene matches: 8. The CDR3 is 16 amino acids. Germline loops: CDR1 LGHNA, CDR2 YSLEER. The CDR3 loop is CASSQVPGQGTHEQYF. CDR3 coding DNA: TGCGCCAGCAGCCAAGTTCCGGGACAGGGGACCCACGAGCAGTACTTC.

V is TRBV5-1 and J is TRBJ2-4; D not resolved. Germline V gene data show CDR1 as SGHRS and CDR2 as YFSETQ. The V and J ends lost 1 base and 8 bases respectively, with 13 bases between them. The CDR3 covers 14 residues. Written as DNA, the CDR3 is TGCGCCAGCAGCTTGTCGGCCCCCTGGGACATTCAGTACTTC. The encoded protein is CASSLSAPWDIQYF.

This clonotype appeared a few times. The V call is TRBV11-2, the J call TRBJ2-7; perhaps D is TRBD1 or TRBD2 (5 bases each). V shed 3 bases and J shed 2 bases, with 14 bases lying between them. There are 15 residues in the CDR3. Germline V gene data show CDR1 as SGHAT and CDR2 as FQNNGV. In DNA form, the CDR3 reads TGTGCCAGCAGCTTTCAGGGAGAGGGGCCCTACGAGCAGTACTTC. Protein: CASSFQGEGPYEQYF.

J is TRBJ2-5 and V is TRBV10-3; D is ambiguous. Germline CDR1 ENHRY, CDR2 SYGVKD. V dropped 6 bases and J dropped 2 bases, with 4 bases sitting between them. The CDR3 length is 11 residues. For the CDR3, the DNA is TGTGCCATCAGGGTGCAAGAGACCCAGTACTTC. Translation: CAIRVQETQYF.

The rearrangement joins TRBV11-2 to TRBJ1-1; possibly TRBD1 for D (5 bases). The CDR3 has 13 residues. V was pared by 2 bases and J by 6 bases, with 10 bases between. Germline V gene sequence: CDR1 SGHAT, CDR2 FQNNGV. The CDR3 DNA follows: TGTGCCAGCAGCTTAAGCCAGGGAGCTGAAGCTTTCTTT. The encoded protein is CASSLSQGAEAFF.

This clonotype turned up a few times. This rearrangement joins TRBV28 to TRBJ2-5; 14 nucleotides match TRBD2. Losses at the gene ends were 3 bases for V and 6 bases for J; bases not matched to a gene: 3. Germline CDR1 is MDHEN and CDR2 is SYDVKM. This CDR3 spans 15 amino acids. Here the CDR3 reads CASSLGLAGEQTQYF. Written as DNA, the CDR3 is TGTGCCAGCAGTTTGGGACTAGCGGGGGAACAGACCCAGTACTTC.

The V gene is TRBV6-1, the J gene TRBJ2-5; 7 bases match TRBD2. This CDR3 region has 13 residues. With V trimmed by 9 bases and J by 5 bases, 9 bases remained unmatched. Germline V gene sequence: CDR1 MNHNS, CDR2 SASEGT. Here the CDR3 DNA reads TGTGCCAGTAACATGGGGGGGATGGAGACCCAGTACTTC. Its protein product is CASNMGGMETQYF.